This is a list of T cell receptor beta chains from one sample in a study of T cell responses to AZD1222 COVID-19 vaccine. The protocol was immunoSEQ multiplex PCR, while the TCRdb copy is restricted to in-frame clones and leaves out a portion. The sample lists 100,000 or so clones; about 81% were seen once. The material sequenced was peripheral blood, taken on day 0 of AZD1222 vaccination. The receptors come from an adult in good health. CDR3s include the opening cysteine and the closing phenylalanine or tryptophan. D genes are given only for firm matches. Some rows have no size entry. The others give once, few or many, or a class for an expanded clone.

J | size | V | D | DNA | CDR3
TRBJ1-2 | . | TRBV27 | TRBD1 | TGTGCCAGCAGTGCCCGGGACAGCCTTCCGGGCTACACCTTC | CASSARDSLPGYTF
TRBJ2-3 | once | TRBV20-1 | TRBD1 | TGCAGTGCCACTCAGGGGGCGCAGTATTTT | CSATQGAQYF
TRBJ2-3 | few | TRBV6-5 | . | TGTGCCAGCAAGTCGCAGGAGTTCACAGATACGCAGTATTTT | CASKSQEFTDTQYF
TRBJ1-6 | once | TRBV12-3/TRBV12-4 | TRBD1 | TGTGCCAGCTCAGGGGGGGGTTCACCCCTCCACTTT | CASSGGGSPLHF
TRBJ1-1 | . | TRBV6-1 | . | TGTGCCAGCAGTGAACTGGCGGGGAGGTTGGCTGAAGCTTTCTTT | CASSELAGRLAEAFF
TRBJ2-1 | . | TRBV7-2 | . | TGTGCCAGCAGCTTGCCAGGTCTAATAGGCTACAGCAATGAGCAGTTCTTC | CASSLPGLIGYSNEQFF
TRBJ2-1 | . | TRBV5-4 | TRBD1 | TGTGCCAGCAGGCCCGGGACAGGGCTCTACAATGAGCAGTTCTTC | CASRPGTGLYNEQFF
TRBJ1-5 | few | TRBV7-2 | TRBD1 | TGTGCCAGCAGCGAGGCGGGGCGACAGGGCTTGCATTTT | CASSEAGRQGLHF
TRBJ1-1 | . | TRBV2 | . | TGTGCCAGCACCCCAAGCATGAACACTGAAGCTTTCTTT | CASTPSMNTEAFF
TRBJ1-2 | . | TRBV11-2 | TRBD1 | TGTGCCAGCAGCACAAGGACAGGGTATGGCTACACCTTC | CASSTRTGYGYTF
TRBJ1-1 | . | TRBV12-5 | . | TGTGCTAGTGGTCCTGGGGGGCAGCCGAACACTGAAGCTTTCTTT | CASGPGGQPNTEAFF